This T cell receptor (beta chain) was sequenced for a study of response to subunit inactivated influenza vaccine. On this clonotype: Antigen unknown.

Notes on the study in general: The authors suggested that few new T cells are recruited per seasonal influenza vaccination.

The V gene lost 4 bases and the J gene lost 0 bases, with 14 bases spanning the gap. The CDR3 has 16 amino acids. The germline V gene has CDR1 SGHNT and CDR2 YYREEE (reference sequence). TCRdb re-called the RT-PCR reads through MiXCR, storing one row per CDR3 protein. The table lists 450,000 to 600,000 distinct CDR3 sequences, less than 7.5% of them singletons. The TCR was taken from a man aged 50-75 years who received an inactivated influenza vaccine. Sample: PBMCs from blood, taken roughly 24 months after vaccination. The chain links TRBV5-4 to TRBJ1-5; D remains ambiguous. The CDR3 here is CASSRWTDLSNQPQHF. The CDR3 DNA sequence: TGTGCCAGCAGCAGATGGACGGACCTTAGCAATCAGCCCCAGCATTTT.